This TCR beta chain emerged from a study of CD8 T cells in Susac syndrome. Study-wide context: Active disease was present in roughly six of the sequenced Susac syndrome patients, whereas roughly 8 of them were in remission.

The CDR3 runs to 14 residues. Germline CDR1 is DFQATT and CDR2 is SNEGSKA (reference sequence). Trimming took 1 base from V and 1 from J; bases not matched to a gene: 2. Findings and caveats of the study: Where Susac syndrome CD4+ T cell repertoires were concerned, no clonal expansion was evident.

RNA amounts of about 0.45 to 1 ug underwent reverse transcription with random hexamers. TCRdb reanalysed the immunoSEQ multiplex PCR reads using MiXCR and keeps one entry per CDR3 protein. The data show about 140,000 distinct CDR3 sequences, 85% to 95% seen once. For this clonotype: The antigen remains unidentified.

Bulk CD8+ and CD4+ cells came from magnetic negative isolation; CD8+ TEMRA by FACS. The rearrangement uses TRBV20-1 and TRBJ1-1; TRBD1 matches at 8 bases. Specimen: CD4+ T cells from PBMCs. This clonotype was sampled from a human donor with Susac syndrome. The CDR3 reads CSARATGGNTEAFF. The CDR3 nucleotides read TGCAGTGCTAGAGCAACAGGGGGGAACACTGAAGCTTTCTTT.